What follows describes a single TCR beta chain. There is no known antigen for this receptor. Within one base of it there is no much larger clone, and no base qualities were kept. The data derive from a study of tumor-infiltrating lymphocytes in oesophageal squamous cell carcinoma listed by TCRdb under 2016. Libraries were made using PCR. The reads were generated on an Illumina HiSeq 2000. TCRdb redid the processing of the public reads, applying fastp at Q25 and MiXCR, and retained in-frame beta chains. A single entry per CDR3 protein holds the most common genes and DNA from its merged rows. The sample yields about 13,000 distinct CDR3 sequences; 45% to 60% were counted once. The ten largest clones capture roughly an eighth of the sample. CDR1 and CDR2 were assigned from the germline V gene (reference sequence) as DFQATT and SNEGSKA. Reading from cysteine to phenylalanine, the CDR3 counts 12 amino acids. Only the CDR3 DNA is retained, 36 bases long and in frame from the first base.

The sequence was obtained from a female donor with esophageal squamous cell carcinoma. Sequencing was performed on blood. The V and J genes are TRBV20-1 and TRBJ2-1; the D segment could be TRBD1, given 5 matching bases. The J call may be faulty, since TRBJ1-2 better matches the DNA end. The nucleotide sequence reads as follows: TGCAGTGCTAGACGGGGCGCGGGTGGCTACACCTTC. Its coded protein is CSARRGAGGYTF.